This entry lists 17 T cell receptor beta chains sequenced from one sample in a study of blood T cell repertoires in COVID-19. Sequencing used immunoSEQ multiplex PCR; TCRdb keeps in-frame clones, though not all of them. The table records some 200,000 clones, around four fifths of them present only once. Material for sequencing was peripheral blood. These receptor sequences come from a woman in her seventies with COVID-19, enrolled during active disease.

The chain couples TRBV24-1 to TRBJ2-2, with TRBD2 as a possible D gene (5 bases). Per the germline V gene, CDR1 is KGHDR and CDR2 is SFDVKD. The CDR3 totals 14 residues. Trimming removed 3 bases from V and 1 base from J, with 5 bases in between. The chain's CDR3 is CATSDTRNTGELFF. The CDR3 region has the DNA TGTGCCACCAGTGATACTAGGAACACCGGGGAGCTGTTTTTT.

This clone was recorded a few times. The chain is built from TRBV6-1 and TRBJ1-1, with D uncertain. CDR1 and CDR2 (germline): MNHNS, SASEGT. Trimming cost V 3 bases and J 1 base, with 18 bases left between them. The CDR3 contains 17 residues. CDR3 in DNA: TGTGCCAGCAGTGAGTATTTTACGGGTAACCGGAACACTGAAGCTTTCTTT. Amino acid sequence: CASSEYFTGNRNTEAFF.

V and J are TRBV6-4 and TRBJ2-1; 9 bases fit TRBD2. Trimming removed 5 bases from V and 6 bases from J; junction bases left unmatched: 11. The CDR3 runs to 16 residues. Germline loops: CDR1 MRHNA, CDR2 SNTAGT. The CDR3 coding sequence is TGTGCCAGCAGTCCATCAGGAGCGGGGGGCCCCAATGAGCAGTTCTTC. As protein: CASSPSGAGGPNEQFF.

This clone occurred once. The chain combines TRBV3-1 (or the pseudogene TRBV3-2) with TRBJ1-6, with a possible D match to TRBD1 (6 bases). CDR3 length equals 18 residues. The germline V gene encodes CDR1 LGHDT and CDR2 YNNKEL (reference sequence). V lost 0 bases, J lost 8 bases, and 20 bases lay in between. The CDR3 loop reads CASSQELWAGARDSPLHF. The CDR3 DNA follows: TGTGCCAGCAGCCAAGAGCTTTGGGCAGGGGCTAGGGATTCACCCCTCCACTTT.

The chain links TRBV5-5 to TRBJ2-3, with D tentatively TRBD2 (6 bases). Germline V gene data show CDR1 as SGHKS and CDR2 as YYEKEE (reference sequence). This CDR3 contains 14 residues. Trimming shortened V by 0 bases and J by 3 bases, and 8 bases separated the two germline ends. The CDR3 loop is CASSLVAGTDTQYF. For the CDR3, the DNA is TGTGCCAGCAGCTTGGTTGCGGGAACAGATACGCAGTATTTT.

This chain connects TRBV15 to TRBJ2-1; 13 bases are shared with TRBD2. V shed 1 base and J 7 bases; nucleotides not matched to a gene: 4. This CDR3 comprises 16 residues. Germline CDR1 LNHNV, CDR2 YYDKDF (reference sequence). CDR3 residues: CATSRVRTSGGNEQFF. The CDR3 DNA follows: TGTGCCACCAGCAGAGTTCGGACTAGCGGGGGAAATGAGCAGTTCTTC.

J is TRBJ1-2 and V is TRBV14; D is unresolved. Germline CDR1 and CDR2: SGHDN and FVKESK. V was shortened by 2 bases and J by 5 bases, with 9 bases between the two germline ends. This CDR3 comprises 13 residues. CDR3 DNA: TGTGCCAGCAGCCAATCAACGAGTTATGGCTACACCTTC. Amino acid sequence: CASSQSTSYGYTF.

The CDR3 nucleotides are TGTGCCAGCTCACCTTTGGGGTCGACGACAGTCTCTGGAAACACCATATATTTT. Encoded protein: CASSPLGSTTVSGNTIYF. This chain links TRBV18 with TRBJ1-3; tentatively, D is TRBD1 (5 bases). The CDR3 runs 18 residues. CDR1 and CDR2 from the germline V gene are KGHSH and LQKENI. The germline V and J ends were trimmed by 3 bases and 0 bases, with 18 bases remaining between them.

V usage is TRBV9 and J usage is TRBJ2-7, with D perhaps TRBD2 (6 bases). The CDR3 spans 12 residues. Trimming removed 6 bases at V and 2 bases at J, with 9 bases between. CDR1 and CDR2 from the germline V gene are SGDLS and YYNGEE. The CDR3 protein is CASKGEAYEQYF. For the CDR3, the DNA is TGTGCCAGCAAAGGGGAGGCCTACGAGCAGTACTTC.

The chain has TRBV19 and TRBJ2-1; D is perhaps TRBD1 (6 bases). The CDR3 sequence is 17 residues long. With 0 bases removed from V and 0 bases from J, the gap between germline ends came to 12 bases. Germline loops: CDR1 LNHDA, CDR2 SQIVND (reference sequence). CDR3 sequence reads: CASSIELQGHSYNEQFF. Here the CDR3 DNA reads TGTGCCAGTAGTATAGAACTTCAGGGGCACTCCTACAATGAGCAGTTCTTC.

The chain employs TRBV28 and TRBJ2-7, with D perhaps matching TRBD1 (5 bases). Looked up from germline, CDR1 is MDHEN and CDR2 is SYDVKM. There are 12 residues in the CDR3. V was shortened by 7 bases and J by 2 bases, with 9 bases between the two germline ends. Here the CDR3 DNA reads TGTGCCAGCACGGCAGGGACCTACGAGCAGTACTTC. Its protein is CASTAGTYEQYF.

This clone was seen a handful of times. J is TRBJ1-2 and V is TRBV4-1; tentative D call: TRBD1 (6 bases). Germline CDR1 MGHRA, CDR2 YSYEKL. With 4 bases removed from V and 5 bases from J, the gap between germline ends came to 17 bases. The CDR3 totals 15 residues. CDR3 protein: CASSPLGQGSYGYTF. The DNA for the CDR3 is TGCGCCAGCAGCCCCTTGGGGCAGGGGAGTTATGGCTACACCTTC.

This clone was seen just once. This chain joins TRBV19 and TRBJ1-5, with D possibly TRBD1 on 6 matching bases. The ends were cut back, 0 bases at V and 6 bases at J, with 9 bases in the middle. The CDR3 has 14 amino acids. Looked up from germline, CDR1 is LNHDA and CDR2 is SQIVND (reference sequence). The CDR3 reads CASSIDQGGQPQHF. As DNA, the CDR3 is TGTGCCAGTAGTATAGATCAAGGGGGTCAGCCCCAGCATTTT. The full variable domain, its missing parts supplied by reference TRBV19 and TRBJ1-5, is DGGITQSPKYLFRKEGQNVTLSCEQNLNHDAMYWYRQDPGQGLRLIYYSQIVNDFQKGDIAEGYSVSREKKESFPLTVTSAQKNPTAFYLCASSIDQGGQPQHFGDGTRLSIL.

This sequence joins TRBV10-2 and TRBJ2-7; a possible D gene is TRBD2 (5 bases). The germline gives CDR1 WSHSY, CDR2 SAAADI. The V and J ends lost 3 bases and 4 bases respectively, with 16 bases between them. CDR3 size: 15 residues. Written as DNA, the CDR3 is TGCGCCAGCAGTGATGAGAGGGTTAGTGTTTACGAGCAGTACGTC. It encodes CASSDERVSVYEQYV.

This chain's CDR3 is CARSYHGGQGCGYTF. CDR3 DNA sequence: TGTGCCAGAAGCTATCACGGTGGACAGGGATGTGGCTACACCTTC. The chain has TRBV5-3 and TRBJ1-2; 8 bases fit TRBD1. TRBV5-3 is flagged as an ORF with uncertain function. This CDR3 spans 15 amino acids. Trimming removed 3 bases from V and 7 bases from J; junction bases left unmatched: 11.

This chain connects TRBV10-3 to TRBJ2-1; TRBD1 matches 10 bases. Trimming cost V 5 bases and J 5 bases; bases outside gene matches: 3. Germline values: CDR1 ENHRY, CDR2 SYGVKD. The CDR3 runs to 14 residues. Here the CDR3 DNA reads TGTGCCATCAGTAGACAGGGGGCAGACAATGAGCAGTTCTTC. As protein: CAISRQGADNEQFF.

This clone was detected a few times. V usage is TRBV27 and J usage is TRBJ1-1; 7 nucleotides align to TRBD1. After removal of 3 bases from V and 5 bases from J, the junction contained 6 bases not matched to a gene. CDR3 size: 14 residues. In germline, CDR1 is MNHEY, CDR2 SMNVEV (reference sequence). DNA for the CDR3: TGTGCCAGCAGTTTCCTAACAGGGGTGACTGAAGCTTTCTTT. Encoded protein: CASSFLTGVTEAFF.